The T cell receptor beta chain described here comes from a study of blood T cell repertoires in COVID-19. The CDR3 is 14 residues long. The germline V gene has CDR1 SNHLY and CDR2 FYNNEI. V lost 4 bases and J lost 1, with 10 bases in between. Only in-frame clones appear in the TCRdb table, and some are missing; sequencing was by immunoSEQ multiplex PCR. Found here are about 98,000 clones, 60% to 80% of them singletons; the top ten hold about 9.6%. The clonotype comes from a man in his 60s with active or convalescent COVID-19. V is TRBV2 and J is TRBJ1-1; D may be TRBD1 (6 bases). The specimen was peripheral blood. The CDR3 here is CASSVDRRNTEAFF. The CDR3 DNA reads TGTGCCAGCAGTGTTGACAGGAGGAACACTGAAGCTTTCTTT.